A selection of T cell receptor beta chains follows, all from one sample in a study of blood T cell repertoires in COVID-19. Here immunoSEQ multiplex PCR was the method, and the copy in TCRdb shows in-frame clones only, minus some. The sample lists about 110,000 clones, about 85% occurring once. The sample consisted of peripheral blood. The receptors shown here come from a human donor in a cohort sampled during active COVID-19. Each CDR3 is given with its conserved first and last residue. A D gene is named only where the DNA matches it firmly. A row's size may be missing; if present it is once, few, many or a size class.

TRBD1 TRBJ1-2 TRBV5-4 . CASSPRTGNYGYTF
TRBD2 TRBJ2-7 TRBV13 few CASSFRSSGNYEQYF
. TRBJ2-1 TRBV4-1 once CASSQDLGSTEQFF
TRBD2 TRBJ2-3 TRBV5-1 . CASSLAGGEGDTQYF
TRBD1 TRBJ2-3 TRBV7-9 . CASRLDRGRVPDTQYF
TRBD1 TRBJ1-2 TRBV4-2 . CASSRPQGEGAISYTF
. TRBJ2-1 TRBV19 . CASSNTFGGEQFF
. TRBJ2-5 TRBV3-1/TRBV3-2 once CASSQGRRRKTQYF
. TRBJ2-2 TRBV3-1/TRBV3-2 . CASSQGSKNTGELFF
TRBD2 TRBJ2-4 TRBV28 . CATNQGTSGNSWYF
TRBD1 TRBJ2-2 TRBV6-5 . CASRRREGGIGELFF
TRBD2 TRBJ2-1 TRBV9 . CASSATHGLVGGPLRYEQFF
. TRBJ2-1 TRBV9 . CASSVSGPSSYNEQFF
. TRBJ2-7 TRBV24-1 . CATPQGGYEQYF
. TRBJ1-3 TRBV5-6 . CASRSADSGNTIYF
. TRBJ1-2 TRBV6-2/TRBV6-3 . CASSYGRGTYGYTF
TRBD1 TRBJ1-4 TRBV7-2 . CASSPDRGSEKLFF
TRBD1 TRBJ1-6 TRBV30 . CAWSSGGNNSPLHF
. TRBJ2-3 TRBV9 once CASSVSERNTQYF
. TRBJ2-1 TRBV7-9 . CASGEGEGSYNEQFF
TRBD1 TRBJ1-5 TRBV10-1 . CASSEETGRRSNQPQHF
TRBD1 TRBJ2-7 TRBV18 once CASSGPGTGGYEQYF
. TRBJ2-1 TRBV3-1/TRBV3-2 . CASSQYEGEQFF
. TRBJ1-5 TRBV11-2 . CASSPQAGGNQPQHF
TRBD2 TRBJ2-1 TRBV28 . CASSTSGGISSYNEQFF
TRBD1 TRBJ2-7 TRBV10-3 . CAISEEDRDAYEQYF
. TRBJ1-1 TRBV11-2 many CASSLERAVTTEAFF
. TRBJ2-7 TRBV7-3 . CASSLIPGGFDKQYF
. TRBJ1-1 TRBV21-1 . CASSKDGGNKNTEAFF
. TRBJ2-6 TRBV7-2 . CASSLDLGAGANVLTF
. TRBJ2-7 TRBV19 . CASSPFQGYEQYF
TRBD2 TRBJ2-7 TRBV7-6 . CASSLATSGDYEQYF
TRBD2 TRBJ2-3 TRBV10-3 . CAISVGRDTDTQYF